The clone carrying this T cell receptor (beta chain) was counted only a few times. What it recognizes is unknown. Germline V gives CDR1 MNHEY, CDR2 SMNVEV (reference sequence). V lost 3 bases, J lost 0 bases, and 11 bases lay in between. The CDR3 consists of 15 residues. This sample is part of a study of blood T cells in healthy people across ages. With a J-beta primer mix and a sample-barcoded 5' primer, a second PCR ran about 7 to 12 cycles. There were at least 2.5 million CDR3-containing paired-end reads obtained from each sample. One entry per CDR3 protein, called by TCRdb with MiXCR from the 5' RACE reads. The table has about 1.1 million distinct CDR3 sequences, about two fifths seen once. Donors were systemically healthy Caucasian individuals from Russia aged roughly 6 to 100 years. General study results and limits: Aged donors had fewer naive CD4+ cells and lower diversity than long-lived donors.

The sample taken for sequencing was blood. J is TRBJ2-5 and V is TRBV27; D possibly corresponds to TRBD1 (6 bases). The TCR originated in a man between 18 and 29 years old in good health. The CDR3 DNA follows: TGTGCCAGCAGTTTCAGGGGTCGGTACCAAGAGACCCAGTACTTC. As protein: CASSFRGRYQETQYF.